Below, 32 T cell receptor beta chains from the same sample are listed, as sequenced in a study of blood T cell repertoires in COVID-19. The protocol was immunoSEQ multiplex PCR, while the TCRdb copy is restricted to in-frame clones and leaves out a portion. Of approximately 270,000 clones listed, 70% to 90% are singletons. The sample comprised peripheral blood. Source of these receptors: a human donor with COVID-19, enrolled during active disease. The donor label of this sample is uncertain.

This chain links TRBV28 with TRBJ2-7, with 8 positions matching TRBD2. This CDR3 has 14 residues. V was clipped by 7 bases and J by 0 bases; unmatched bases: 5. From germline, CDR1 is MDHEN and CDR2 SYDVKM. The CDR3 here is CASKDGGVSYEQYF. The CDR3 region has the DNA TGTGCCAGCAAGGACGGGGGGGTCTCCTACGAGCAGTACTTC.

This chain joins TRBV29-1 and TRBJ1-1; 7 nucleotides line up with TRBD1. The CDR3 extends over 14 amino acids. Germline V gene sequence: CDR1 SQVTM, CDR2 ANQGSEA. The V segment lost 7 bases and the J segment 8 bases; nucleotides outside the gene matches: 16. The CDR3 loop reads CSDGWDSLQVEAFF. The CDR3 DNA reads TGCAGCGATGGGTGGGACAGTCTCCAAGTGGAAGCTTTCTTT.

This sequence joins TRBV19 and TRBJ2-6; D is perhaps TRBD2 (5 bases). This CDR3 is built from 18 residues. From germline, CDR1 is LNHDA and CDR2 SQIVND (reference sequence). Deletions cut 3 bases from V and 0 bases from J, with 15 bases between. The CDR3: CASSMGARMLSGANVLTF. In nucleotides, the CDR3 is TGTGCCAGTAGTATGGGAGCCCGTATGCTCTCTGGGGCCAACGTCCTGACTTTC.

The chain has TRBV5-1 and TRBJ2-1; TRBD2 agrees at 13 bases. V gave up 3 bases and J gave up 7 bases; unmatched junction bases: 4. This CDR3 has 15 amino acids. The germline V gene encodes CDR1 SGHRS and CDR2 YFSETQ. Written as DNA, the CDR3 is TGCGCCAGCAGCTCGGGACTAGCGGGACTAAATGAGCAGTTCTTC. Protein product: CASSSGLAGLNEQFF. The whole variable domain, remainder taken from reference TRBV5-1 and TRBJ2-1, is KAGVTQTPRYLIKTRGQQVTLSCSPISGHRSVSWYQQTPGQGLQFLFEYFSETQRNKGNFPGRFSGRQFSNSRSEMNVSTLELGDSALYLCASSSGLAGLNEQFFGPGTRLTVL.

The chain links TRBV6-2 or TRBV6-3 to TRBJ1-5, with TRBD1 as a possible D gene (5 bases). Trimming shortened V by 2 bases and J by 2 bases, and 7 bases separated the two germline ends. CDR3 length: 14 amino acids. Germline CDR1 MNHEY, CDR2 SVGEGT. The DNA of the CDR3 is TGTGCCAGCAGTTACAGGGGTGGCAATCAGCCCCAGCATTTT. Its translation: CASSYRGGNQPQHF.

The chain carries TRBV19 and TRBJ2-3; 7 positions match TRBD2. The CDR3 sequence is 17 residues long. Germline V gene lookup returns CDR1 LNHDA and CDR2 SQIVND (reference sequence). J gave up 6 bases and V 7 bases, and 19 bases lay outside the gene matches. In DNA form, the CDR3 reads TGTGCCAGTACCCCCAATCTCTGGCAAGCGGGAATGGATACGCAGTATTTT. Translation: CASTPNLWQAGMDTQYF.

The rearrangement joins TRBV7-2 to TRBJ2-5; D perhaps matches TRBD1 (6 bases). V was cut by 1 base and J by 4 bases, with 13 bases left in between. Germline V gene lookup returns CDR1 SGHTA and CDR2 FQGNSA. This CDR3 is built from 15 residues. The DNA for the CDR3 is TGTGCCAGCAGCTTAGGGTTAGGCAGGGGAGAGACCCAGTACTTC. Translating gives CASSLGLGRGETQYF.

V gene TRBV3-1 (or the pseudogene TRBV3-2) combines with J gene TRBJ1-5; no firm D call. In germline, CDR1 is LGHDT, CDR2 YNNKEL (reference sequence). The CDR3 has 15 residues. Trimming took 4 bases from V and 0 from J, leaving 10 bases between them. CDR3 amino acids: CASSRAGDSNQPQHF. CDR3 nucleotide sequence: TGTGCCAGCAGCCGGGCGGGCGATAGCAATCAGCCCCAGCATTTT.

This clone was observed a handful of times. The chain combines TRBV4-1 with TRBJ1-3, with D maybe TRBD1 (6 bases). In germline, CDR1 is MGHRA, CDR2 YSYEKL. Trimming removed 1 base at V and 2 bases at J, with 12 bases between. CDR3 length equals 16 residues. Here the CDR3 reads CASSQGWGQPGNTIYF. For the CDR3, the DNA is TGCGCCAGCAGCCAAGGATGGGGGCAACCTGGAAACACCATATATTTT.

The CDR3 loop reads CASSPEQGGYTF. The DNA of the CDR3 is TGTGCCAGCAGCCCAGAACAGGGGGGCTACACCTTC. V usage is TRBV7-9 and J usage is TRBJ1-2, with 7 bases that match TRBD1. Germline-derived CDR1 and CDR2 are SEHNR and FQNEAQ (reference sequence). Germline trimming cut 5 bases from V and 8 bases from J; bases unmatched to any gene: 5. The CDR3 covers 12 residues.

The chain employs TRBV10-2 and TRBJ1-4; D uncertain. CDR1 and CDR2 (germline): WSHSY, SAAADI. V lost 7 bases to trimming and J lost 7 bases, with 10 bases between them. This CDR3 is built from 12 residues. This chain's CDR3 is CASTVGGEKLFF. CDR3 DNA sequence: TGCGCCAGCACGGTAGGAGGTGAAAAACTGTTTTTT.

This clone has only one observation. This rearrangement joins TRBV5-5 to TRBJ1-2, with D perhaps matching TRBD1 (5 bases). Trimming took off 4 bases at V and 2 bases at J, with 12 bases between the two ends. CDR1 SGHKS and CDR2 YYEKEE come from the germline V gene (reference sequence). The CDR3 loop spans 14 amino acids. The CDR3 reads CASSGGLLNYGYTF. CDR3 sequence (DNA): TGTGCCAGCAGCGGGGGACTGCTCAACTATGGCTACACCTTC.

The chain recombines TRBV5-4 with TRBJ2-7; the match to TRBD1 covers 7 bases. Germline lookup yields CDR1 SGHNT and CDR2 YYREEE (reference sequence). The ends lost 2 bases at V and 3 bases at J; junction bases unmatched: 8. There are 15 residues in the CDR3. The CDR3 protein is CASSFERRQGYEQYF. As DNA, the CDR3 is TGTGCCAGCAGCTTTGAAAGAAGACAGGGCTACGAGCAGTACTTC. Supplemented by reference TRBV5-4 and TRBJ2-7, the full variable domain reads ETGVTQSPTHLIKTRGQQVTLRCSSQSGHNTVSWYQQALGQGPQFIFQYYREEENGRGNFPPRFSGLQFPNYSSELNVNALELDDSALYLCASSFERRQGYEQYFGPGTRLTVT.

This clone was seen a single time. The CDR3 is CASSLGGDQPQHF. CDR3 sequence (DNA): TGTGCCAGCAGCCTCGGGGGGGATCAGCCCCAGCATTTT. This chain connects TRBV14 to TRBJ1-5; TRBD1 is a possible D gene (5 bases). Germline CDR1 reads SGHDN; CDR2 reads FVKESK. The CDR3 spans 13 residues. Trimming removed 4 bases at V and 5 bases at J, with 9 bases between.

This chain links TRBV6-5 with TRBJ2-7; tentatively, D is TRBD2 (5 bases). Germline CDR1 is MNHEY and CDR2 is SVGAGI. V lost 2 bases to trimming and J lost 5 bases, with 13 bases between them. The CDR3 totals 14 residues. The CDR3 reads CASSYREGWDEQYF. DNA of the CDR3: TGTGCCAGCAGTTACCGAGAGGGATGGGACGAGCAGTACTTC.

The sample holds a few counts of this clone. The chain uses TRBV9 and TRBJ1-1; 10 bases align to TRBD1. The CDR3 has 14 residues. V trimming: 3 bases; J trimming: 3 bases; junction bases outside the gene matches: 2. Germline CDR1 SGDLS, CDR2 YYNGEE. CDR3 coding DNA: TGTGCCAGCAGCGCCGGGACAGGGGACACTGAAGCTTTCTTT. Protein: CASSAGTGDTEAFF.

This clone was observed a single time. The chain links TRBV28 to TRBJ1-4, with D hard to call. Trimming shortened V by 5 bases and J by 0 bases, and 7 bases separated the two germline ends. Per the germline V gene, CDR1 is MDHEN and CDR2 is SYDVKM. The CDR3 covers 14 residues. Here the CDR3 reads CASSLIATNEKLFF. The CDR3 coding sequence is TGTGCCAGCAGTCTTATTGCAACTAATGAAAAACTGTTTTTT.

DNA for the CDR3: TGTGCCAGCAGGACAGTGGGAAATGAAAAACTGTTTTTT. It yields the protein CASRTVGNEKLFF. The chain is built from TRBV2 and TRBJ1-4; TRBD1 might be the D (5 bases). The V and J ends lost 6 bases and 5 bases respectively, with 10 bases between them. The CDR3 extends over 13 amino acids. Germline assignment: CDR1 SNHLY and CDR2 FYNNEI.

The chain is built from TRBV30 and TRBJ1-2, with 8 bases fitting TRBD1. J lost 7 bases, V lost 3 bases, and 7 bases had no gene match. The CDR3 runs to 13 residues. Germline assignment: CDR1 GTSNPN and CDR2 SVGIG (reference sequence). The CDR3 protein is CAWSEGQAGGYTF. The CDR3 bases are TGTGCCTGGAGCGAGGGACAGGCGGGTGGCTACACCTTC.

The chain couples TRBV15 to TRBJ2-5, with D possibly matching TRBD1 (6 bases). V was cut by 0 bases and J by 5 bases, with 16 bases left in between. Looked up from germline, CDR1 is LNHNV and CDR2 is YYDKDF (reference sequence). The CDR3 sequence is 16 residues long. CDR3 residues: CATSRDHQGLAETQYF. In nucleotides, the CDR3 is TGTGCCACCAGCAGAGATCACCAGGGGTTGGCGGAGACCCAGTACTTC.

The chain employs TRBV11-2 and TRBJ2-1; tentative D call: TRBD2 (6 bases). The CDR3 sequence is 11 residues long. Germline-derived CDR1 and CDR2 are SGHAT and FQNNGV. V was trimmed by 5 bases and J by 9 bases, leaving 8 bases between them. Written as DNA, the CDR3 is TGTGCCAGCAGCCGGGAGACTGAGCAGTTCTTC. It codes for CASSRETEQFF.

The V and J genes are TRBV28 and TRBJ2-7, with a possible D match to TRBD2 (6 bases). V was trimmed by 5 bases and J by 0 bases, leaving 14 bases between them. The germline CDR1 and CDR2 sequences are MDHEN and SYDVKM. The CDR3 sequence is 15 residues long. CDR3 protein: CASSPRGGISYEQYF. Here the CDR3 DNA reads TGTGCCAGCAGTCCCCGGGGCGGGATCTCCTACGAGCAGTACTTC. Filled out from reference TRBV28 and TRBJ2-7, the complete variable domain reads DVKVTQSSRYLVKRTGEKVFLECVQDMDHENMFWYRQDPGLGLRLIYFSYDVKMKEKGDIPEGYSVSREKKERFSLILESASTNQTSMYLCASSPRGGISYEQYFGPGTRLTVT.

The rearrangement uses TRBV11-1 and TRBJ2-7; 11 bases are shared with TRBD2. Trimming took 5 bases from V and 3 from J; bases not matched to a gene: 9. Germline V CDR1 and CDR2: SGHAT, FQDESV (reference sequence). CDR3 length equals 16 residues. The CDR3, as DNA: TGTGCCAGCAGCCTGAGCCCCGGGACTAGCGGCTACGAGCAGTACTTC. As protein: CASSLSPGTSGYEQYF. The whole variable domain, remainder taken from reference TRBV11-1 and TRBJ2-7, is EAEVAQSPRYKITEKSQAVAFWCDPISGHATLYWYRQILGQGPELLVQFQDESVVDDSQLPKDRFSAERLKGVDSTLKIQPAELGDSAMYLCASSLSPGTSGYEQYFGPGTRLTVT.

This chain links TRBV5-1 with TRBJ2-5, with unresolved D. Germline lookup yields CDR1 SGHRS and CDR2 YFSETQ. This CDR3 has 15 residues. V was clipped by 0 bases and J by 1 base, with 10 bases between them. The CDR3 DNA reads as TGCGCCAGCAGCTTGGATGTGTCGGGCCAAGAGACCCAGTACTTC. Translating it yields CASSLDVSGQETQYF.

The genes are TRBV4-2 and TRBJ1-3; D perhaps matches TRBD1 (6 bases). CDR1 and CDR2 from the germline V gene are LGHNA and YNFKEQ. This CDR3 has 16 residues. Trimming pared 8 bases from V and 4 bases from J, leaving 21 bases between. In nucleotides, the CDR3 is TGTGCCAGCGGCCCCCGCCCAGCAGGGGAGGGAAACACCATATATTTT. Amino acid sequence: CASGPRPAGEGNTIYF.

The CDR3 loop is CAWSPNPGNQPQHF. CDR3 bases: TGTGCCTGGAGTCCGAATCCGGGGAATCAGCCCCAGCATTTT. The chain combines TRBV30 with TRBJ1-5; D is unclear. The CDR3 loop spans 14 amino acids. Trimming stripped 2 bases from V and 4 bases from J, with 12 bases between. Germline CDR1 reads GTSNPN; CDR2 reads SVGIG (reference sequence).

This chain joins TRBV28 and TRBJ2-1; tentatively, D is TRBD1 (6 bases). This CDR3 is 14 amino acids long. Trimming shortened V by 5 bases and J by 5 bases, and 13 bases separated the two germline ends. The germline V gene encodes CDR1 MDHEN and CDR2 SYDVKM. CDR3 DNA: TGTGCCAGCAGTAGCTTAGGGGGTGACAATGAGCAGTTCTTC. Protein: CASSSLGGDNEQFF.

The chain recombines TRBV19 with TRBJ2-1; 14 bases match TRBD2. J lost 8 bases, V lost 6 bases, and 12 bases had no gene match. The CDR3 is made up of 17 amino acids. Germline CDR1 LNHDA, CDR2 SQIVND (reference sequence). The CDR3 sequence: CASSLTRLAGGGDEQFF. In DNA, the CDR3 is TGTGCCAGTAGCCTAACGAGACTAGCGGGAGGGGGCGATGAGCAGTTCTTC. Full variable domain (remainder filled in from reference TRBV19 and TRBJ2-1): DGGITQSPKYLFRKEGQNVTLSCEQNLNHDAMYWYRQDPGQGLRLIYYSQIVNDFQKGDIAEGYSVSREKKESFPLTVTSAQKNPTAFYLCASSLTRLAGGGDEQFFGPGTRLTVL.

The chain couples TRBV28 to TRBJ2-5; possible D gene TRBD2, 5 bases. The germline V and J ends were trimmed by 3 bases and 5 bases, with 16 bases remaining between them. The CDR3 spans 15 residues. Germline loops: CDR1 MDHEN, CDR2 SYDVKM. CDR3 sequence (DNA): TGTGCCAGCAGTTTCCCCGGGGTTAGGGCGGAGACCCAGTACTTC. This gives the protein CASSFPGVRAETQYF.

DNA for the CDR3: TGCAGCGTTGAAGGGACAGGGGTGGGCGAGCAGTACTTC. The encoded protein is CSVEGTGVGEQYF. The genes are TRBV29-1 and TRBJ2-7; 9 positions agree with TRBD1. This CDR3 has 13 residues. The germline V gene has CDR1 SQVTM and CDR2 ANQGSEA. Trimming took 1 base from V and 6 from J; bases not matched to a gene: 4.

This chain joins TRBV19 and TRBJ2-5; 8 bases agree with TRBD1. V shed 3 bases and J 6 bases; nucleotides not matched to a gene: 9. The CDR3 loop spans 15 amino acids. CDR1 LNHDA and CDR2 SQIVND come from the germline V gene (reference sequence). CDR3 sequence (DNA): TGTGCCAGTAGTATTAGTACAGGGGGAAAACAGACCCAGTACTTC. Protein: CASSISTGGKQTQYF.

The rearrangement links TRBV9 to TRBJ2-5, with TRBD1 identical over 9 bases. Losses at the gene ends were 4 bases for V and 4 bases for J; bases not matched to a gene: 5. Germline V gives CDR1 SGDLS, CDR2 YYNGEE. The CDR3 consists of 14 residues. Written as DNA, the CDR3 is TGTGCCAGCAGCCCCGCGACAGGGGGAGAGACCCAGTACTTC. This gives the protein CASSPATGGETQYF.